This T cell receptor beta chain was captured in a study of T cells in women clearing cervical HPV infection. Some clones are missing from TCRdb's copy, which holds only in-frame ones; the method was immunoSEQ multiplex PCR. This sample carries about 28,000 clones, with about a sixth going to the ten biggest clones. The study's findings and limits: Cases carried less TRBV6-7 than controls: approximately 0.1% versus 0.16%.

This CDR3 is 14 amino acids long. Per the germline V gene, CDR1 is SGHTA and CDR2 is FQGNSA. Note on this clone: What it recognizes is unknown. The read comes to an end 3 residues before the CDR3 does, leaving the germline J gene to fill in the end.

The chain links TRBV7-2 to TRBJ2-4; 9 bases line up with TRBD1. The sequencing sample was made of blood buffy coat. The clonotype comes from a woman aged 18 to 75 with a cervical HPV16 infection that either progressed to CIN3+ or cleared (not recorded which). The CDR3 sequence: CASSLLGQGTGQYF. CDR3 bases read: TGTGCCAGCAGCTTATTGGGACAGGGAACTGGT.